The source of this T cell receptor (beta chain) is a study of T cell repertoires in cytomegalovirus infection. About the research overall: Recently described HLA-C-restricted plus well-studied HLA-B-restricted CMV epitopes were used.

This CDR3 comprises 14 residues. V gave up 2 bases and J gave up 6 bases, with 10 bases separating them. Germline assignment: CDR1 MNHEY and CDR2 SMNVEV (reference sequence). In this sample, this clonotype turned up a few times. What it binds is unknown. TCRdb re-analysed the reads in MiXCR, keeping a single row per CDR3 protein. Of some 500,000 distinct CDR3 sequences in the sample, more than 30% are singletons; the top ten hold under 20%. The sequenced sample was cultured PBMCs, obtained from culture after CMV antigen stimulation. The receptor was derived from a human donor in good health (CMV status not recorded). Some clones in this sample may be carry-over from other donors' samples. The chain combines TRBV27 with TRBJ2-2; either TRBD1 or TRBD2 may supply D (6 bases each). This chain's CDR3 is CASSLGRGAGELFF. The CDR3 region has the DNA TGTGCCAGCAGTTTAGGAAGGGGGGCCGGGGAGCTGTTTTTT.